A single sample gave rise to the 21 T cell receptor beta chains below, sequenced in a study of vaccination effects on CD4 cells after COVID-19. For these receptors, no antigen is known. Viral peptide pool expansion of antigen-specific CD4+ T cells preceded sequencing in the ViraFEST assay. The authors isolated CD4+ T cells after roughly eleven days of culture. Every participant took two doses of the BNT162b2 or mRNA-1273 vaccine. The method was immunoSEQ multiplex PCR; TCRdb's version includes in-frame clones alone and lacks a portion of them. This sample has roughly 46,000 clones, with about four fifths found just once. This specimen was CD4+ T cells from PBMCs cultured with HCoV-OC43 spike peptides, taken after COVID-19 vaccination. Subset in this sample: HCoV-OC43 spike overlapping peptide pool stimulation. These receptors came from a human donor who received a COVID-19 vaccine.

The J gene is TRBJ2-3, the V gene TRBV9; TRBD2 matches at 8 bases. Per the germline V gene, CDR1 is SGDLS and CDR2 is YYNGEE. V lost 0 bases and J lost 5; bases outside the gene matches: 5. The CDR3 consists of 15 residues. The CDR3 loop is CASSVDGRALDTQYF. The CDR3 DNA follows: TGTGCCAGCAGCGTAGACGGGAGGGCCCTAGATACGCAGTATTTT.

CDR3 in amino acids: CASSAPGRNQPQHF. In DNA, the CDR3 is TGTGCCAGCAGCGCCCCAGGACGCAATCAGCCCCAGCATTTT. The chain uses TRBV11-2 and TRBJ1-5; D uncertain. Germline loops: CDR1 SGHAT, CDR2 FQNNGV. V shed 5 bases and J shed 2 bases, with 10 bases lying between them. There are 14 residues in the CDR3.

The chain carries TRBV25-1 and TRBJ2-3, with 7 bases aligning to TRBD1. Germline assignment: CDR1 MGHDK and CDR2 SYGVNS. Trimming cost V 6 bases and J 1 base; bases outside gene matches: 10. CDR3 size: 16 residues. This CDR3 reads CASSLGATGRTDTQYF. In DNA form, the CDR3 reads TGTGCCAGCAGCTTAGGTGCGACAGGGCGCACAGATACGCAGTATTTT.

The rearrangement uses TRBV3-1 (or the pseudogene TRBV3-2) and TRBJ1-3; possibly TRBD1 for D (6 bases). Trimming took off 2 bases at V and 5 bases at J, with 16 bases between the two ends. Germline V gives CDR1 LGHDT, CDR2 YNNKEL (reference sequence). This CDR3 has 16 residues. The CDR3 loop is CASSQITGPTRNTIYF. The CDR3 bases are TGTGCCAGCAGCCAAATTACAGGGCCAACTAGAAACACCATATATTTT.

V usage is TRBV10-1 and J usage is TRBJ2-1; the D gene is possibly TRBD2 (6 bases). The length of the CDR3 is 16 residues. CDR1 and CDR2 (germline): WNHNN, SYGVQD (reference sequence). Trimming stripped 5 bases from V and 6 bases from J, with 20 bases between. The CDR3 DNA follows: TGCGCCAGCAGTCCAGGTTATACCGGGACTTCCAATGAGCAGTTCTTC. Translation gives CASSPGYTGTSNEQFF.

The rearrangement joins TRBV11-2 to TRBJ2-7; 7 bases are shared with TRBD1. This CDR3 has 13 residues. After removal of 5 bases from V and 3 bases from J, the junction contained 4 bases not matched to a gene. Germline lookup yields CDR1 SGHAT and CDR2 FQNNGV. CDR3 region: CASSRTGFYEQYF. For the CDR3, the DNA is TGTGCCAGCAGCAGGACAGGATTCTACGAGCAGTACTTC. The variable domain in full, with the rest retrieved from reference TRBV11-2 and TRBJ2-7, is EAGVAQSPRYKIIEKRQSVAFWCNPISGHATLYWYQQILGQGPKLLIQFQNNGVVDDSQLPKDRFSAERLKGVDSTLKIQPAKLEDSAVYLCASSRTGFYEQYFGPGTRLTVT.

CDR3 nucleotide sequence: TGTGCCAGCAGTAATAGCGGGGGGACGCAGTATTTT. This codes for CASSNSGGTQYF. The rearrangement joins TRBV12-3 or TRBV12-4 to TRBJ2-3, with 10 bases fitting TRBD2. The J segment lost 9 bases and the V segment lost 5 bases, leaving 2 bases of the junction unmatched. CDR3 length equals 12 residues.

For the CDR3, the DNA is TGTGCCAGCAGGGGAAGGACAGGGGCGGATTCACCCCTCCACTTT. This encodes CASRGRTGADSPLHF. V usage is TRBV2 and J usage is TRBJ1-6, with 9 bases lining up with TRBD1. Per germline, CDR1 SNHLY and CDR2 FYNNEI. This CDR3 is built from 15 residues. V lost 6 bases, J lost 8 bases, and 8 bases stayed unmatched.

The chain links TRBV9 to TRBJ2-7; D is perhaps TRBD2 (7 bases). V was trimmed by 0 bases and J by 2 bases, leaving 18 bases between them. The CDR3 totals 17 residues. From germline, CDR1 is SGDLS and CDR2 YYNGEE. The CDR3 DNA reads TGTGCCAGCAGCGTAGGGGGGGGCGAGGCCCGTGCCTACGAGCAGTACTTC. Protein: CASSVGGGEARAYEQYF. Drawing the rest from reference TRBV9 and TRBJ2-7, the complete variable domain is DSGVTQTPKHLITATGQRVTLRCSPRSGDLSVYWYQQSLDQGLQFLIQYYNGEERAKGNILERFSAQQFPDLHSELNLSSLELGDSALYFCASSVGGGEARAYEQYFGPGTRLTVT.

The chain joins TRBV12-3 or TRBV12-4 to TRBJ2-1; no reliable D call. The CDR3 loop spans 13 amino acids. V lost 3 bases to trimming and J lost 2 bases, with 5 bases between them. The DNA of the CDR3 is TGTGCCAGCAGTTTTACAGCCTACAATGAGCAGTTCTTC. Translating it yields CASSFTAYNEQFF.

V usage is TRBV5-1 and J usage is TRBJ1-2, with 8 bases aligning to TRBD1. The CDR3 consists of 12 residues. Losses at the gene ends were 6 bases for V and 6 bases for J; bases not matched to a gene: 4. The germline V gene has CDR1 SGHRS and CDR2 YFSETQ. The CDR3: CASTDRDHGYTF. The CDR3 DNA reads TGCGCCAGCACGGACAGGGACCATGGCTACACCTTC.

The chain joins TRBV19 to TRBJ1-3; D is unresolved. This CDR3 region has 16 residues. Per the germline V gene, CDR1 is LNHDA and CDR2 is SQIVND (reference sequence). Trimming stripped 0 bases from V and 3 bases from J, with 12 bases between. The CDR3 spells CASSIDLAAGGNTIYF. DNA for the CDR3: TGTGCCAGTAGTATAGACTTGGCGGCGGGTGGAAACACCATATATTTT.

This chain links TRBV9 with TRBJ2-3; 8 bases align to TRBD2. CDR1 is SGDLS and CDR2 is YYNGEE in the germline V gene. The CDR3 contains 15 residues. Trimming took 0 bases from V and 11 from J; bases not matched to a gene: 11. CDR3 region: CASSVVAGSGSVQYF. The CDR3 nucleotides are TGTGCCAGCAGCGTAGTTGCAGGGAGCGGGAGCGTGCAGTATTTT.

This clone was counted a single time. V is TRBV9 and J is TRBJ1-4, with TRBD1 as a possible D gene (6 bases). V was pared by 1 base and J by 2 bases, with 12 bases between. Germline-derived CDR1 and CDR2 are SGDLS and YYNGEE. The CDR3 is 16 residues long. The CDR3 region is CASSVSGAQTNEKLFF. The CDR3 coding sequence is TGTGCCAGCAGCGTATCGGGGGCGCAGACTAATGAAAAACTGTTTTTT.

This clone was found once. The chain links TRBV7-2 to TRBJ2-7, with 13 bases identical to TRBD2. The ends lost 6 bases at V and 0 bases at J; junction bases unmatched: 11. Per germline, CDR1 SGHTA and CDR2 FQGNSA. The CDR3 runs to 18 residues. CDR3 loop: CASRIRGLAGASSYEQYF. The CDR3 DNA reads as TGTGCCAGCAGAATAAGAGGACTAGCGGGGGCAAGCTCCTACGAGCAGTACTTC.

J is TRBJ1-4 and V is TRBV6-1, with D hard to call. The V end was cut by 3 bases, the J end by 1 base, with 9 bases between. The CDR3 length is 15 residues. CDR1 is MNHNS and CDR2 is SASEGT in the germline V gene. The CDR3 is CASSEMARTNEKLFF. The CDR3 DNA reads TGTGCCAGCAGTGAGATGGCCAGAACTAATGAAAAACTGTTTTTT.

The table lists this clone with a count of one. The chain uses TRBV29-1 and TRBJ2-4, with a weak D call TRBD2 (5 bases). In germline, CDR1 is SQVTM, CDR2 ANQGSEA. V lost 4 bases and J 0 bases, leaving 13 bases between the germline ends. The CDR3 has 15 amino acids. The CDR3 region is CSVGNPGLAKNIQYF. The DNA of the CDR3 is TGCAGCGTTGGGAATCCGGGATTAGCCAAAAACATTCAGTACTTC.

The genes are TRBV4-2 and TRBJ2-7; 7 bases line up with TRBD1. Germline lookup yields CDR1 LGHNA and CDR2 YNFKEQ. The CDR3 totals 18 residues. V lost 1 base and J lost 3; bases outside the gene matches: 15. The CDR3 sequence is CASSQGGPAGTVVYEQYF. The CDR3 DNA reads as TGTGCCAGCAGCCAAGGGGGGCCTGCAGGGACAGTGGTCTACGAGCAGTACTTC.

This chain joins TRBV12-3 or TRBV12-4 and TRBJ2-2; D is uncertain. Trimming removed 6 bases at V and 0 bases at J, with 5 bases between. The CDR3 is made up of 13 amino acids. This CDR3 is CASRESNTGELFF. As DNA, the CDR3 is TGTGCCAGCAGGGAATCGAACACCGGGGAGCTGTTTTTT.

This clone was counted at least ten times. The J gene is TRBJ2-1, the V gene TRBV3-1 (or the pseudogene TRBV3-2), with no clear D. CDR1 is LGHDT, CDR2 YNNKEL, per germline (reference sequence). V lost 0 bases to trimming and J lost 5 bases, with 14 bases between them. The CDR3 contains 16 residues. CDR3 sequence (DNA): TGTGCCAGCAGCCAAGATATCCCTAGAGCCCACAATGAGCAGTTCTTC. Translated, it gives CASSQDIPRAHNEQFF.

The rearrangement joins TRBV12-3 or TRBV12-4 to TRBJ1-2; unclear D gene. V lost 4 bases to trimming and J lost 5 bases, with 11 bases between them. The CDR3 length is 13 residues. The CDR3 region has the DNA TGTGCCAGCAGTTCGGCCCGGGAGTATGGCTACACCTTC. It encodes CASSSAREYGYTF.